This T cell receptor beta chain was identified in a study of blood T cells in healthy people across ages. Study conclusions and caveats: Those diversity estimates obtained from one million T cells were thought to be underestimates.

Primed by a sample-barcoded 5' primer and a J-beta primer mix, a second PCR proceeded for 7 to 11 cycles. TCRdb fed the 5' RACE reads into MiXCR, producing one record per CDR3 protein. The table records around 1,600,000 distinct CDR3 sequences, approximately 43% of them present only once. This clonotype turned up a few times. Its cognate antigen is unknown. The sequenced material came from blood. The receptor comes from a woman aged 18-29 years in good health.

CDR3 DNA: TGCAGTGCTAGAGAGCTAGCGGGGGAGGGGTTCTTC. This codes for CSARELAGEGFF. The chain employs TRBV20-1 and TRBJ2-1; 10 nucleotides match TRBD2. With 0 bases clipped from V and 15 bases from J, the junction kept 5 bases outside the gene matches. The CDR3 length is 12 residues. CDR1 and CDR2 (germline): DFQATT, SNEGSKA (reference sequence).